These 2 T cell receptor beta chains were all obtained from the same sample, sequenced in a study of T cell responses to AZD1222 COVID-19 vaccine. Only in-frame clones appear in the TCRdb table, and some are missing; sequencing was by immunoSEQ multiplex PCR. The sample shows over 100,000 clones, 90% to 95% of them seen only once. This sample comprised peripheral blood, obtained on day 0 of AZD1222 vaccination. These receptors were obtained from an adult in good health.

Here the CDR3 reads CASSRQQGSQPQHF. CDR3 nucleotide sequence: TGTGCCAGCAGTCGTCAACAGGGGTCTCAGCCCCAGCATTTT. This chain connects TRBV6-5 to TRBJ1-5, with 7 bases aligning to TRBD1. The germline gives CDR1 MNHEY, CDR2 SVGAGI. After removal of 5 bases from V and 6 bases from J, the junction contained 7 bases not matched to a gene. This CDR3 region has 14 residues.

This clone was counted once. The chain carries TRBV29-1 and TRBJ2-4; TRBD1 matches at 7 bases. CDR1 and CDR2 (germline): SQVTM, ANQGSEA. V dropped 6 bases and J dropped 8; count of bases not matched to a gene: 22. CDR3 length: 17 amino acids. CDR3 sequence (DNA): TGCAGCGTGACTGCTTACAGGGGCTCCGGAGTATCACACATTCAGTACTTC. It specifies CSVTAYRGSGVSHIQYF.